This T cell receptor beta chain derives from a study of T cell responses to AZD1222 COVID-19 vaccine. Study findings and constraints: The donor group comprised mostly white British people and more females; the analysis possibly underestimated clonal diversity. At 160-218 and 743-854, vaccine-associated CD4 TCRs were dominant, and they spanned spike.

From germline, CDR1 is LGHNT and CDR2 FRNRAP. With 2 bases clipped from V and 4 bases from J, the junction kept 9 bases outside the gene matches. The CDR3 totals 16 residues. Some clones are missing from TCRdb's copy, which holds only in-frame ones; the method was immunoSEQ multiplex PCR. The sample includes 100,000 to 150,000 clones, more than 85% of them seen just once. A word on this clone: Its antigen is as yet unknown.

The receptor comes from an adult who received the AZD1222 COVID-19 vaccine. The chain joins TRBV12-5 to TRBJ1-1; 8 bases match TRBD1. The sequencing used peripheral blood, collected 28 days after the second AZD1222 dose. The CDR3 DNA sequence: TGTGCTAGTGGTTTGAACGACAGGGGTTTGGGCACTGAAGCTTTCTTT. It yields the protein CASGLNDRGLGTEAFF.